Reported below is one TCR beta chain. The data derive from a study of cytomegalovirus exposure and HLA in healthy donors. A multiplex PCR was run with 60 Vbeta primers and 13 Jbeta primers. Sequencing was performed with immunoSEQ multiplex PCR; in TCRdb, only in-frame clones are kept and a portion is missing. The sample contains around 40,000 clones, around two thirds of which appear only once. This sequence originates from a human donor in good health. The source material was PBMCs.

For the CDR3, the DNA is TGTGCCTGGACCCTGACAGGGGGCGGTGATACGCAGTATTTT. It specifies CAWTLTGGGDTQYF. V is TRBV30 and J is TRBJ2-3, with TRBD1 matching over 10 bases. The CDR3 is made up of 14 amino acids. V was pared by 4 bases and J by 6 bases, with 7 bases of the junction left unmatched. In germline, CDR1 is GTSNPN, CDR2 SVGIG (reference sequence).